This TCR beta chain was profiled in a study of CD8+ T cells in alopecia areata. The CDR3 runs to 14 residues. Per germline, CDR1 MGHDK and CDR2 SYGVNS. V shed 2 bases and J shed 5 bases, with 13 bases lying between them. Sequencing relied on a cDNA template that was reverse transcribed from extracted RNA. Produced via immunoSEQ multiplex PCR; TCRdb's table is partial and in-frame only. The sample records more than 110,000 clones, roughly 62% being singletons. The V gene is TRBV25-1, the J gene TRBJ2-7, with D possibly being TRBD2 (5 bases). The clonotype was recovered from a human donor with alopecia areata. The sample here was CD4+ T cells sorted from blood, taken at week 0. CDR3: CASSEAGGGDEQYF. The CDR3 nucleotides are TGTGCCAGCAGTGAAGCGGGCGGTGGTGACGAGCAGTACTTC.